This T cell receptor (beta chain) was captured by sequencing in a study of T-cell memory formation after mild COVID-19. The wider study: Each donor largely had its own TCR clusters.

Constant-segment primers served in 5'RACE that generated TCR alpha and TCR beta cDNA libraries bearing sample barcodes and UMIs. TCRdb re-called the 5' RACE reads with MiXCR, one entry per CDR3 protein. The sample has 560,000 or so distinct CDR3 sequences, approximately 15% seen once. On this clonotype: The antigen is not known.

Study-wide findings and caveats: Clones that contracted from day 15 to 85 had balanced CD4/CD8; later expanders were CD4+ biased. Pre-infection memory showed some responding clones, and this suggested that cross-reactive memory joined.

This clonotype originated in an adult woman who had mild COVID-19 (a few samples of this study predate the infection). Cell type and time point are not known. The material sequenced was PBMCs or a T cell subset sorted from them (not recorded which).

CDR3 loop: CASSQNRDYEQYF. The CDR3, as DNA: TGTGCCAGCAGCCAAAACAGGGACTACGAGCAGTACTTC. This sequence joins TRBV14 and TRBJ2-7; D is possibly TRBD1 (6 bases). The CDR3 has 13 amino acids. V lost 2 bases and J lost 3, with 8 bases in between. CDR1 SGHDN and CDR2 FVKESK come from the germline V gene.